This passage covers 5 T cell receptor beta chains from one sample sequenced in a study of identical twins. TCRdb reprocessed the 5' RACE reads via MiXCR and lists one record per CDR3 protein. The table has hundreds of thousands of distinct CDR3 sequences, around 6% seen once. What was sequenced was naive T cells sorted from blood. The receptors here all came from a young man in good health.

This CDR3 is CASSYSGPGRTNYGYTF. The CDR3 DNA sequence: TGTGCCAGCAGTTACTCTGGCCCAGGGCGGACTAACTATGGCTACACCTTC. The chain has TRBV6-5 and TRBJ1-2; D perhaps matches TRBD1 (5 bases). Germline V gives CDR1 MNHEY, CDR2 SVGAGI. Trimming took 0 bases from V and 0 from J, leaving 14 bases between them. This CDR3 spans 17 amino acids.

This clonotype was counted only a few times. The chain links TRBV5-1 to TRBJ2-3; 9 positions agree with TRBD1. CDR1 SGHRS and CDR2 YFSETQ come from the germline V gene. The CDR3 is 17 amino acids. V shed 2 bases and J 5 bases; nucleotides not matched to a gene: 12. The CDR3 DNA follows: TGCGCCAGCAGCTTACAGGGGGCAAGAGGGTATGGAGATACGCAGTATTTT. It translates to CASSLQGARGYGDTQYF.

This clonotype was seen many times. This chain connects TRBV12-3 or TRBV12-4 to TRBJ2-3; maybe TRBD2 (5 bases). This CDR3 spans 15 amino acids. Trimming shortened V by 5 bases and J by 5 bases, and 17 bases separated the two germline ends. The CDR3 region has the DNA TGTGCCAGCAGTCCCGGACGGGGATTCGTAGATACGCAGTATTTT. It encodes CASSPGRGFVDTQYF.

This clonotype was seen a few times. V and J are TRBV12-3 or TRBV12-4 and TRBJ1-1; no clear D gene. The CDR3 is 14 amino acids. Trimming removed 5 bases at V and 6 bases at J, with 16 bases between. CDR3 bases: TGTGCCAGCAGTCCGCAGACTAATAGTGCTGAAGCTTTCTTT. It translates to CASSPQTNSAEAFF.

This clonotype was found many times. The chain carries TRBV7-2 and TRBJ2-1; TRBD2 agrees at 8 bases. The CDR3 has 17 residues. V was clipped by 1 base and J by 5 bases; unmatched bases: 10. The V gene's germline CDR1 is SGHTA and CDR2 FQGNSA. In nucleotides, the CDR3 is TGTGCCAGCAGCTTAGTTTCGGGACTAGTTTTCCACAATGAGCAGTTCTTC. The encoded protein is CASSLVSGLVFHNEQFF.